This T cell receptor beta chain was captured by sequencing in a study of cytomegalovirus exposure and HLA in healthy donors. The study's findings and limits: Some segments of the V type, notably TRBV6-2 and TRBV6-3, were excluded as indistinguishable.

This clone was counted a single time. Its target is not known. Germline V gives CDR1 KGHSH, CDR2 LQKENI. Trimming left V 5 bases short and J 5 bases short, with 9 bases between. The CDR3 runs 12 residues. In the PCR, 60 Vbeta and 13 Jbeta primers were used. Measured with immunoSEQ multiplex PCR; TCRdb has only the in-frame clones, and not every one. The sample holds 160,000 or so clones, less than 90% seen once. The clonotype was recovered from a middle-aged man in good health and CMV-seropositive. V usage is TRBV18 and J usage is TRBJ1-2; tentative D call: TRBD1 (5 bases). Sequencing was carried out using PBMCs. The CDR3 nucleotides are TGTGCCAGCTCATTCCCAGGGTATGGCTACACCTTC. Residues: CASSFPGYGYTF.